The rows below give T cell receptor beta chains drawn from one sample of a study of shared clonotypes between healthy human individuals. Sequencing used immunoSEQ multiplex PCR; TCRdb keeps in-frame clones, though not all of them. The sample holds 330,000 or so clones; less than 75% are singletons and the top ten take 10%. Sequencing was done on a sample of memory CD4+ T cells sorted from blood. All receptors come from a man aged 25-45 years in good health. Both conserved end residues are part of each CDR3. D genes are given only for firm matches. Rows may omit the clone size; those that give it use once, few, many or a size class.

v_call: TRBV18; j_call: TRBJ1-3; clone_size: -; d_call: TRBD1; cdr3_nt: TGTGCCAGCTCACTTACCTCGGGGACAGGAAGAAACACCATATATTTT; cdr3_aa: CASSLTSGTGRNTIYF
v_call: TRBV2; j_call: TRBJ1-5; clone_size: -; d_call: TRBD1; cdr3_nt: TGTGCCAGCACTGGACAGGCGGTTGGCAATCAGCCCCAGCATTTT; cdr3_aa: CASTGQAVGNQPQHF
v_call: TRBV11-3; j_call: TRBJ2-2; clone_size: few; d_call: TRBD1; cdr3_nt: TGTGCCAGCAGCTTAGGACAGGGGGCCACCGGGGAGCTGTTTTTT; cdr3_aa: CASSLGQGATGELFF
v_call: TRBV2; j_call: TRBJ1-4; clone_size: -; d_call: -; cdr3_nt: TGTGCCAGCAGCAGAGGGGGGGAAAAACTGTTTTTT; cdr3_aa: CASSRGGEKLFF
v_call: TRBV6-1; j_call: TRBJ1-5; clone_size: few; d_call: TRBD1; cdr3_nt: TGTGCCAGCAGTCTTCAGGACAGGTCGGATCAGCCCCAGCATTTT; cdr3_aa: CASSLQDRSDQPQHF
v_call: TRBV18; j_call: TRBJ1-3; clone_size: -; d_call: -; cdr3_nt: TGTGCCAGCTCACCAGAGCGGCTCTCTGGAAACACCATATATTTT; cdr3_aa: CASSPERLSGNTIYF
v_call: TRBV7-9; j_call: TRBJ2-3; clone_size: once; d_call: -; cdr3_nt: TGTGCCAGCAGCCCGGGACCGTCAGATACGCAGTATTTT; cdr3_aa: CASSPGPSDTQYF
v_call: TRBV14; j_call: TRBJ2-7; clone_size: -; d_call: -; cdr3_nt: TGTGCCAGCAGCCCCCGAACCGGCTCCTACGAGCAGTACTTC; cdr3_aa: CASSPRTGSYEQYF
v_call: TRBV15; j_call: TRBJ2-7; clone_size: once; d_call: TRBD2; cdr3_nt: TGTGCCACCAGCAGAAGGGCACGACTGTTAAGGGATTGGACTAGCTTCTTCCCCTACGAGCAGTACTTC; cdr3_aa: CATSRRARLLRDWTSFFPYEQYF
v_call: TRBV5-5; j_call: TRBJ1-3; clone_size: -; d_call: TRBD1; cdr3_nt: TGTGCCAGCAGCCCGGGGACAGGGCCTGGAAACACCATATATTTT; cdr3_aa: CASSPGTGPGNTIYF
v_call: TRBV28; j_call: TRBJ2-5; clone_size: -; d_call: -; cdr3_nt: TGTGCCAGCACTCCTGGTATCCAGACCCAGTACTTC; cdr3_aa: CASTPGIQTQYF
v_call: TRBV5-1; j_call: TRBJ2-1; clone_size: -; d_call: -; cdr3_nt: TGCGCCAGCACCTCTACCCTGGGAAATGAGCAGTTCTTC; cdr3_aa: CASTSTLGNEQFF
v_call: TRBV7-8; j_call: TRBJ2-5; clone_size: -; d_call: -; cdr3_nt: TGTGCCAGCAGCCCCGGCAGGGACATCATGTGGGAGACCCAGTACTTC; cdr3_aa: CASSPGRDIMWETQYF
v_call: TRBV2; j_call: TRBJ2-5; clone_size: -; d_call: -; cdr3_nt: TGTGCCAGCAGTGAAGCTAGGAGTACTATGGGGGGGACCCAGTACTTC; cdr3_aa: CASSEARSTMGGTQYF
v_call: TRBV4-3; j_call: TRBJ1-4; clone_size: many; d_call: -; cdr3_nt: TGCGCCAGCAGCCAAAGGACGGAGTCTAATGAAAAACTGTTTTTT; cdr3_aa: CASSQRTESNEKLFF
v_call: TRBV28; j_call: TRBJ1-1; clone_size: -; d_call: -; cdr3_nt: TGTGCCAGCCAGCACGGGGACCAGGGCTATGAAGCTTTCTTT; cdr3_aa: CASQHGDQGYEAFF
v_call: TRBV19; j_call: TRBJ2-7; clone_size: -; d_call: TRBD2; cdr3_nt: TGTGCCAGTAGTATAGATCATAGTGGAGCGGGAGAACGTATCGAGCAGTACTTC; cdr3_aa: CASSIDHSGAGERIEQYF
v_call: TRBV7-6; j_call: TRBJ2-1; clone_size: few; d_call: -; cdr3_nt: TGTGCCAGCAGCGAGGGACGGAATCACAATGAGCAGTTCTTC; cdr3_aa: CASSEGRNHNEQFF
v_call: TRBV6-1; j_call: TRBJ2-1; clone_size: -; d_call: TRBD1; cdr3_nt: TGTGCCAGCAGTGAATTCAACCAGGGGGCAGGGCAGTTCTTC; cdr3_aa: CASSEFNQGAGQFF
v_call: TRBV28; j_call: TRBJ2-7; clone_size: few; d_call: -; cdr3_nt: TGTGCCAGCAGTTTTGACTTACTCTCCCTCTCCTACGAGCAGTACTTC; cdr3_aa: CASSFDLLSLSYEQYF
v_call: TRBV27; j_call: TRBJ2-1; clone_size: -; d_call: TRBD2; cdr3_nt: TGTGCCAGCAACCCGATGCGAGGGAGGGCTTTCAATGAGCAGTTCTTC; cdr3_aa: CASNPMRGRAFNEQFF
v_call: TRBV5-1; j_call: TRBJ2-1; clone_size: -; d_call: TRBD2; cdr3_nt: TGCGCCAGCAGCCATACCGCTAGCGGGAAATACAATGAGCAGTTCTTC; cdr3_aa: CASSHTASGKYNEQFF
v_call: TRBV11-1; j_call: TRBJ2-7; clone_size: -; d_call: -; cdr3_nt: TGTGCCAGCAGCGAAGGTGTGGGGGGCCCCTACTACGAGCAGTACTTC; cdr3_aa: CASSEGVGGPYYEQYF
v_call: TRBV6-1; j_call: TRBJ1-2; clone_size: once; d_call: -; cdr3_nt: TGTGCCAGCAGTTGGCGGGGGGGAGGTTATGGCTACACCTTC; cdr3_aa: CASSWRGGGYGYTF
v_call: TRBV20-1; j_call: TRBJ2-1; clone_size: -; d_call: -; cdr3_nt: TGCAGTGCTAGATGGGGTGAGCAGTTCTTC; cdr3_aa: CSARWGEQFF
v_call: TRBV27; j_call: TRBJ2-3; clone_size: -; d_call: TRBD2; cdr3_nt: TGTGCCAGCAGTTTTTGGACTAGCGGGAGGGGCACAGATACGCAGTATTTT; cdr3_aa: CASSFWTSGRGTDTQYF
v_call: TRBV5-1; j_call: TRBJ2-2; clone_size: -; d_call: -; cdr3_nt: TGCGCCAGCAGCTTTTCAACTTTGGTCACCGGGGAGCTGTTTTTT; cdr3_aa: CASSFSTLVTGELFF
v_call: TRBV7-2; j_call: TRBJ2-7; clone_size: many; d_call: TRBD2; cdr3_nt: TGTGCCAGCAGCATAATTAGCGGGAGCTCCTACGAGCAGTACTTC; cdr3_aa: CASSIISGSSYEQYF
v_call: TRBV14; j_call: TRBJ2-1; clone_size: -; d_call: -; cdr3_nt: TGTGCCAGCAGCCAAGCACTTGTCGACAATGAGCAGTTCTTC; cdr3_aa: CASSQALVDNEQFF
v_call: TRBV7-9; j_call: TRBJ2-1; clone_size: few; d_call: -; cdr3_nt: TGTGCCAGCAGCTTTATTCGGGGGCCGGGGAATGAGCAGTTCTTC; cdr3_aa: CASSFIRGPGNEQFF
v_call: TRBV6-1; j_call: TRBJ2-7; clone_size: -; d_call: -; cdr3_nt: TGTGCCAGCAGTGAACTGATGGGAGGGGGTAGCTACGAGCAGTACTTC; cdr3_aa: CASSELMGGGSYEQYF
v_call: TRBV5-1; j_call: TRBJ1-2; clone_size: once; d_call: -; cdr3_nt: TGCGCCAGCAGCGGGGACGCTAACTATGGCTACACCTTC; cdr3_aa: CASSGDANYGYTF
v_call: TRBV19; j_call: TRBJ2-6; clone_size: -; d_call: -; cdr3_nt: TGTGCCAGTAGTCTCATTAACTCTGGGGCCAACGTCCTGACTTTC; cdr3_aa: CASSLINSGANVLTF
v_call: TRBV5-6; j_call: TRBJ2-7; clone_size: -; d_call: TRBD2; cdr3_nt: TGTGCCAGCAGTCGACTAGCGGGGGACGAGCAGTACTTC; cdr3_aa: CASSRLAGDEQYF
v_call: TRBV7-2; j_call: TRBJ2-5; clone_size: -; d_call: TRBD1; cdr3_nt: TGTGCCAGCAGCCTCGGACCGAGGGACAGAGTGTACTTC; cdr3_aa: CASSLGPRDRVYF
v_call: TRBV10-3; j_call: TRBJ1-3; clone_size: -; d_call: -; cdr3_nt: TGTGCCATCAGTGATAGCCGCGCCGGCATATATTTT; cdr3_aa: CAISDSRAGIYF